This TCR beta chain came from a study of shared clonotypes between healthy human individuals. An even split of each subset's genomic DNA across several immunoSEQ plates was performed. Profiled with immunoSEQ multiplex PCR; TCRdb holds only in-frame clones, not every one. Among around 700,000 clones listed, roughly 70% were seen once. Adult Caucasians living in Nashville, Tennessee made up all of the donors. The CDR3 length is 15 residues. Germline V gives CDR1 SGHRS, CDR2 YFSETQ. The germline V and J ends were trimmed by 0 bases and 2 bases, with 9 bases remaining between them. The V gene is TRBV5-1, the J gene TRBJ2-1; TRBD2 is a possible D gene (6 bases). The TCR comes from a woman aged 30 to 39 in good health. The sample consisted of memory CD4+ T cells sorted from blood. Subset reported: CD45RA-negative fraction. The DNA for the CDR3 is TGCGCCAGCAGCTTGGCTAGCGCCACCTACAATGAGCAGTTCTTC. Translated, it gives CASSLASATYNEQFF.